These 5 T cell receptor beta chains originate from one sample sequenced in a study of shared clonotypes between healthy human individuals. Using immunoSEQ multiplex PCR, the repertoire was profiled, and TCRdb retains in-frame clones only, with some absent. The profile shows approximately 1.5 million clones, 98% to 99% of them singletons. Specimen: naive CD4+ T cells sorted from blood. The subset is: CD45RA+ positively selected. The source of these receptors is a man under 40 in good health.

This chain links TRBV9 with TRBJ1-1; no firm D call. The CDR3 covers 12 residues. V was cut by 2 bases and J by 7 bases, with 9 bases left in between. Germline-derived CDR1 and CDR2 are SGDLS and YYNGEE. Written as DNA, the CDR3 is TGTGCCAGCAGCGTTACACTCGGTGAAGCTTTCTTT. Translation: CASSVTLGEAFF.

The gene calls are TRBV5-4 and TRBJ2-3; 12 bases fit TRBD2. CDR3 size: 17 residues. V was pared by 5 bases and J by 0 bases, with 7 bases of the junction left unmatched. Germline lookup yields CDR1 SGHNT and CDR2 YYREEE (reference sequence). CDR3 in amino acids: CASRPGLAGPSTDTQYF. The CDR3 nucleotides read TGTGCCAGCAGACCCGGACTAGCGGGGCCTAGCACAGATACGCAGTATTTT.

This rearrangement joins TRBV30 to TRBJ1-4; no definite D call. The CDR3 is 11 amino acids. V lost 2 bases to trimming and J lost 6 bases, with 4 bases between them. Looked up from germline, CDR1 is GTSNPN and CDR2 is SVGIG (reference sequence). The CDR3 sequence is CAWSSDEKLFF. As DNA, the CDR3 is TGTGCCTGGAGTTCTGATGAAAAACTGTTTTTT.

The chain carries TRBV6-1 and TRBJ2-7, with D possibly TRBD2 on 6 matching bases. Germline lookup yields CDR1 MNHNS and CDR2 SASEGT. V lost 4 bases to trimming and J lost 6 bases, with 16 bases between them. The CDR3 has 14 amino acids. The CDR3 spells CASSGRGGLGEQYF. In DNA, the CDR3 is TGTGCCAGCAGTGGACGAGGAGGGTTGGGCGAGCAGTACTTC.

The genes are TRBV2 and TRBJ1-2; possible D gene TRBD1, 6 bases. V was shortened by 6 bases and J by 0 bases, with 20 bases between the two germline ends. The CDR3 is made up of 17 amino acids. CDR1 and CDR2 (germline): SNHLY, FYNNEI. The CDR3 reads CASSGSRGRNPNYGYTF. The CDR3 region has the DNA TGTGCCAGCAGCGGGAGCAGGGGCAGGAACCCTAACTATGGCTACACCTTC.